These T cell receptor beta chains were read from a single sample in a study of a mutant IDH1 vaccine in newly diagnosed glioma. For these TCRs, the target antigens are not known. Produced via immunoSEQ multiplex PCR; TCRdb's table is partial and in-frame only. Of 50,000 to 65,000 clones detected, approximately 64% appear once; the ten largest clones hold 4.5% to 5.5%. Sample: peripheral blood mononuclear cells (PBMCs), taken from a glioma patient whose treatment included an IDH1 peptide vaccine. The receptors come from a man aged 35 to 55 with glioma. Some clones in this sample may be carry-over from other donors' samples. Both conserved end residues are part of each CDR3.

v_call | cdr3_aa
TRBV18 | CASSPPQIGLAGEFRDTQYF
TRBV5-4 | CASRPGEENTEAFF
TRBV25-1 | CASGGETQYF
TRBV19 | CASSIGSGGRDTGELFF
TRBV29-1 | CSVAGSGGSDTQYF
TRBV6-1 | CASSEARTPQYF
TRBV7-6 | CASSLIWAPKLNQPQHF
TRBV10-1 | CASSESWRTGGDPSEQFF
TRBV18 | CASSPPRQTGGSTEAFF
TRBV7-9 | CAGSPGTMVAGETQYF
TRBV9 | CASKRGDSPLHF
TRBV20-1 | CSARDTGVEYF
TRBV7-7 | CASMGTGGETQYF
TRBV19 | CASSMSGGSGNQPQHF
TRBV11-2 | CASTPRTEAFF
TRBV4-1 | CASSPTGTGVMGEAFF
TRBV4-1 | CASSQAWTGVGGYTF
TRBV19 | CASSITGANVLTF
TRBV27 | CASSLVQGASPLHF
TRBV12-5 | CASGLALGTVDYNEQFF
TRBV7-6 | CASSFRPGELFF
TRBV5-1 | CASSSGSSYEQYF
TRBV19 | CASSIPQGPNEKLFF
TRBV4-1 | CASSQEEGRTDTQYF
TRBV18 | CASSPGKQGTNYGYTF
TRBV7-9 | CASSLVTVNSPLHF
TRBV5-4 | CASRYLSGKETQYF
TRBV7-9 | CASSRLGNIQYF
TRBV18 | CASSPDQNQPQHF
TRBV30 | CAWSVGIRSNQPQHF
TRBV6-6 | CASSGGSSYNEQFF
TRBV1 | CTSSQNQGLEETQYF
TRBV18 | CASSRTENSPLHF
TRBV12-5 | CASGLVGGGDTQYF
TRBV2 | CASKIQGGVAGELFF
TRBV7-6 | CASSRPGETQYF
TRBV2 | CASSDGFSPLHF
TRBV4-2 | CASSQEADTQYF
TRBV19 | CTGRGTGPNQPQHF
TRBV29-1 | CSVPQGPAGGYTF
TRBV6-5 | CASSGNMNTEAFF
TRBV13 | CASSSSRYTQYF
TRBV6-5 | CASSRYESGNSPLHF
TRBV4-1 | CASSQDEGVANYGYTF
TRBV18 | CASSRREKLFF
TRBV11-2 | CASSPTGPNEKLFF
TRBV6-1 | CASSPWGLSETEAFF
TRBV5-4 | CASSLWGAGGGELFF
TRBV5-1 | CASSLVGTASPLHF
TRBV2 | CASSGTGYTEAFF
TRBV5-6 | CASSLGGQKYF
TRBV11-2 | CASSLGQGRTEAFF
TRBV9 | CASSERTGGGTDTQYF
TRBV5-6 | CASSSGTLGYTF